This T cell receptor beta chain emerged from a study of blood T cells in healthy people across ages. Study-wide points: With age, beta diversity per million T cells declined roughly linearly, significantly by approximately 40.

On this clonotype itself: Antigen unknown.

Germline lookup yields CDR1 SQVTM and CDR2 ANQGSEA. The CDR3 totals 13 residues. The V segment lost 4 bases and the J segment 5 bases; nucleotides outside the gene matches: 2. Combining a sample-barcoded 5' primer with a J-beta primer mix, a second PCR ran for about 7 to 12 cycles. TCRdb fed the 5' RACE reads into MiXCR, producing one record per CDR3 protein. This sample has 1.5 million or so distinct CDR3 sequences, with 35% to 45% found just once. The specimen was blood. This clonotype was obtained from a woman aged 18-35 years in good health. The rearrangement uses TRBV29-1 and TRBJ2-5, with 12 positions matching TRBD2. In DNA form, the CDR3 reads TGCAGCGTTGTAACTAGCGGGGGGGAGACCCAGTACTTC. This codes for CSVVTSGGETQYF.